These T cell receptor beta chains were read from a single sample in a study of CD8 T cells in Susac syndrome. TCRdb re-called the immunoSEQ multiplex PCR reads through MiXCR, storing one row per CDR3 protein. The table lists more than 250,000 distinct CDR3 sequences, 90% to 95% of them singletons, with over 0.065% in the top ten. Sequenced: CD4+ T cells from PBMCs. These receptors originate from a human donor with multiple sclerosis. Both conserved end residues are part of each CDR3. Fields, in order: J gene, clone size, D gene, V gene, CDR3 protein, CDR3 DNA. D genes are given only for firm matches. Not every row has a clone size; where given, it reads once, few, many or a size class.

>TRBJ2-3|NA|NA|TRBV20-1
CSASKGDWGTDTQYF
TGCAGTGCTAGCAAAGGGGACTGGGGCACAGATACGCAGTATTTT
>TRBJ1-1|NA|NA|TRBV18
CASSPATGENTEAFF
TGTGCCAGCTCCCCAGCGACAGGAGAGAACACTGAAGCTTTCTTT
>TRBJ1-4|NA|NA|TRBV27
CASSKGSPGEKLFF
TGTGCCAGCAGCAAGGGGTCCCCAGGGGAAAAACTGTTTTTT
>TRBJ1-1|NA|NA|TRBV12-3/TRBV12-4
CASSLASYTEAFF
TGTGCCAGCAGTTTAGCCAGTTACACTGAAGCTTTCTTT
>TRBJ2-7|NA|NA|TRBV27
CASSLREAYEQYF
TGTGCCAGCAGTCTAAGGGAAGCCTACGAGCAGTACTTC
>TRBJ2-7|few|NA|TRBV11-2
CASSLGMGAIYEQYF
TGTGCCAGCAGCTTAGGAATGGGTGCTATCTACGAGCAGTACTTC
>TRBJ2-2|once|NA|TRBV5-5
CASSLRPSSSTGELFF
TGTGCCAGCAGCTTGAGGCCTAGCTCCTCCACCGGGGAGCTGTTTTTT
>TRBJ2-3|NA|TRBD2|TRBV10-2
CASSVIQRGFSTDTQYF
TGCGCCAGCAGTGTTATCCAGCGGGGGTTTTCCACAGATACGCAGTATTTT
>TRBJ1-2|NA|NA|TRBV2
CASSEALLGLYGYTF
TGTGCCAGCAGTGAAGCGCTTCTTGGGCTCTATGGCTACACCTTC
>TRBJ2-5|NA|NA|TRBV7-9
CASSLATIGGSGETQYF
TGTGCCAGCAGCTTAGCTACGATCGGCGGCTCAGGAGAGACCCAGTACTTC
>TRBJ2-2|NA|NA|TRBV7-2
CASSPLPVTGELFF
TGTGCCAGCAGTCCCCTTCCGGTCACCGGGGAGCTGTTTTTT
>TRBJ1-1|NA|NA|TRBV7-9
CASSLSTTEAFF
TGTGCCAGCAGCTTAAGTACCACTGAAGCTTTCTTT
>TRBJ2-1|once|TRBD1|TRBV18
CASSLPRSPDRERNEQFF
TGTGCCAGCTCACTCCCGAGGTCCCCGGACAGGGAGAGGAATGAGCAGTTCTTC
>TRBJ2-5|NA|NA|TRBV11-2
CASSGGLETQYF
TGTGCCAGCAGCGGGGGATTAGAGACCCAGTACTTC
>TRBJ1-4|NA|NA|TRBV29-1
CSTTTDSNKKLFF
TGCAGCACGACGACAGACAGTAATAAAAAACTGTTTTTT
>TRBJ2-1|NA|NA|TRBV7-9
CASSFGRVNEQFF
TGTGCCAGCAGCTTCGGTCGGGTAAACGAGCAGTTCTTC
>TRBJ2-7|NA|TRBD2|TRBV7-9
CASSRSGTRYEQYF
TGTGCCAGCAGCCGGAGCGGGACGCGCTACGAGCAGTACTTC
>TRBJ2-5|few|NA|TRBV7-3
CASSPSYQETQYF
TGTGCCAGCAGCCCTTCGTACCAAGAGACCCAGTACTTC
>TRBJ1-1|once|NA|TRBV7-9
CASSLVSQGSGAFF
TGTGCCAGCAGCTTAGTAAGCCAGGGCTCAGGAGCTTTCTTT
>TRBJ1-2|NA|NA|TRBV28
CASGTALFGYTF
TGTGCCAGTGGGACCGCCCTCTTCGGCTACACCTTC
>TRBJ2-7|NA|NA|TRBV23-1
CASSSGGESYEQYF
TGCGCCAGCAGTTCGGGCGGGGAGTCCTACGAGCAGTACTTC
>TRBJ2-7|NA|NA|TRBV11-2
CASSLDPLSGTLDYEQYF
TGTGCCAGCAGCTTAGATCCACTTTCCGGGACCCTAGACTACGAGCAGTACTTC
>TRBJ1-2|NA|NA|TRBV19
CASIGGGSNSYTF
TGTGCCAGTATCGGGGGGGGGTCGAATAGCTACACCTTC
>TRBJ1-1|few|NA|TRBV12-3/TRBV12-4
CASSLQGMNTEAFF
TGTGCCAGCAGTTTACAGGGTATGAACACTGAAGCTTTCTTT
>TRBJ2-7|few|NA|TRBV11-3
CASSRSTDPGYEQYF
TGTGCCAGCAGCCGATCGACAGACCCCGGCTACGAGCAGTACTTC
>TRBJ2-1|NA|TRBD2|TRBV7-3
CASSSGGGTGQNEQFF
TGTGCCAGCAGCTCGGGGGGGGGAACAGGCCAGAATGAGCAGTTCTTC
>TRBJ2-5|NA|NA|TRBV18
CASSPPGTTEGTQYF
TGTGCCAGCTCACCACCCGGTACCACCGAGGGGACCCAGTACTTC
>TRBJ1-1|NA|TRBD1|TRBV7-9
CASSPGTGVAMNTEAFF
TGTGCCAGCAGCCCCGGGACAGGGGTGGCCATGAACACTGAAGCTTTCTTT
>TRBJ2-5|NA|NA|TRBV12-3/TRBV12-4
CASSLGRVGETQYF
TGTGCCAGCAGTTTAGGCAGGGTGGGAGAGACCCAGTACTTC
>TRBJ2-6|NA|NA|TRBV13
CASSLSRRSGANVLTF
TGTGCCAGCAGCTTATCCCGGAGGTCTGGGGCCAACGTCCTGACTTTC
>TRBJ1-1|once|NA|TRBV18
CASSPRKGPTPNTEAFF
TGTGCCAGCTCACCTCGGAAGGGCCCCACACCGAACACTGAAGCTTTCTTT